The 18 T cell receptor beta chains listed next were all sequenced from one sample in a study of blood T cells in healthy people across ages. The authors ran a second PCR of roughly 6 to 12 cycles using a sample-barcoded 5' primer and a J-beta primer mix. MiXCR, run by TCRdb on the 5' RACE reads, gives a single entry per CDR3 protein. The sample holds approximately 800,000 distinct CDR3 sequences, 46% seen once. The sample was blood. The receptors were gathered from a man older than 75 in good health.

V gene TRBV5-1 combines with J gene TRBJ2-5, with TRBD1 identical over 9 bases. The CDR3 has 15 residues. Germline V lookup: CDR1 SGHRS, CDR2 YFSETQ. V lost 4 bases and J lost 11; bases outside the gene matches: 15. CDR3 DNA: TGCGCCAGCAGCCTGGACAGGGGCAACACCGGGGAGCAGTACTTC. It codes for CASSLDRGNTGEQYF.

The CDR3 region has the DNA TGTGCCAGCAGTTACATCCCCAAGGAGCAGTTCTTC. Amino acid sequence: CASSYIPKEQFF. The V gene is TRBV6-2 or TRBV6-3, the J gene TRBJ2-1, with unresolved D. Germline V gene sequence: CDR1 MNHEY, CDR2 SVGEGT. The CDR3 is 12 amino acids. Trimming removed 2 bases at V and 10 bases at J, with 9 bases between.

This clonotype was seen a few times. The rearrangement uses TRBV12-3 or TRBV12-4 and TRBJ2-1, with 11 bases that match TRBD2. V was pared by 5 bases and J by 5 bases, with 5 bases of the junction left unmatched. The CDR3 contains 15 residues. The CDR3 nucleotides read TGTGCCAGCAGTCCCGAACTAGCGGGAGACAATGAGCAGTTCTTC. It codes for CASSPELAGDNEQFF.

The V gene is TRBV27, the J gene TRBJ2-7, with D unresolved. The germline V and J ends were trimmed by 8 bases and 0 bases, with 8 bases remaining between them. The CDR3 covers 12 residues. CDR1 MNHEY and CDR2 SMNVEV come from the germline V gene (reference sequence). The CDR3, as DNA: TGTGCCAGCGCTCCCAACTCCTACGAGCAGTACTTC. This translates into CASAPNSYEQYF.

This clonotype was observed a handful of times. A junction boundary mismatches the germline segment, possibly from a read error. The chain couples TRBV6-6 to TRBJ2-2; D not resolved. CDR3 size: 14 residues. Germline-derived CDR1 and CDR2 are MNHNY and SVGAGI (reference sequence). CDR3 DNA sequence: TGTGCCAGTAGTTACCCGACGAGTACCGGGGAGCTGTTTTTT. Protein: CASSYPTSTGELFF.

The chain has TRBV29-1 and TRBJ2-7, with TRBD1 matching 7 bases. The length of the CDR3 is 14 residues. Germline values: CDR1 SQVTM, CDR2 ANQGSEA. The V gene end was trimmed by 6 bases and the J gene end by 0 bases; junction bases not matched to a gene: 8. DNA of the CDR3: TGCAGCGTGTCCCTCGGGACAGTCTCCTACGAGCAGTACTTC. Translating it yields CSVSLGTVSYEQYF.

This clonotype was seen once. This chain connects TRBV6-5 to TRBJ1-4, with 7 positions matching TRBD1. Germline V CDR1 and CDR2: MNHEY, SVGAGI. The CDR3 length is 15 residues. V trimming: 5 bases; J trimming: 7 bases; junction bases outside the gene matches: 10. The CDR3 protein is CASSEWTGGREKLFF. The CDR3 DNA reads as TGTGCCAGCAGTGAATGGACAGGAGGGCGTGAAAAACTGTTTTTT.

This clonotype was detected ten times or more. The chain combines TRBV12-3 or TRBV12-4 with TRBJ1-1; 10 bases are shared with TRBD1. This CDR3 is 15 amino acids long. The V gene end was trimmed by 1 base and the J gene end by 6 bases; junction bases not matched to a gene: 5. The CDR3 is CASSLETGGWPEAFF. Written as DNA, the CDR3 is TGTGCCAGCAGTTTAGAGACAGGGGGCTGGCCTGAAGCTTTCTTT.

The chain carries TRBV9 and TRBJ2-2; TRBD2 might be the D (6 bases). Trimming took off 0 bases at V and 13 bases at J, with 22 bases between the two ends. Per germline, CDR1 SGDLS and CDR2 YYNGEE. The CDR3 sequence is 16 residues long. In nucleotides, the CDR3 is TGTGCCAGCAGCGTAGATGCGGGACGGCTTATGATATCGCTGTTTTTT. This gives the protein CASSVDAGRLMISLFF.

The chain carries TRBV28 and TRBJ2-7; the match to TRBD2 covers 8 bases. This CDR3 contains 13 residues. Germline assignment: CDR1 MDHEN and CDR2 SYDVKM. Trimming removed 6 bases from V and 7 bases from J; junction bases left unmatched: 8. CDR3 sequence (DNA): TGTGCCAGCAGCGTCGGGAGGGCCGTAGAGCAGTACTTC. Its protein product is CASSVGRAVEQYF.

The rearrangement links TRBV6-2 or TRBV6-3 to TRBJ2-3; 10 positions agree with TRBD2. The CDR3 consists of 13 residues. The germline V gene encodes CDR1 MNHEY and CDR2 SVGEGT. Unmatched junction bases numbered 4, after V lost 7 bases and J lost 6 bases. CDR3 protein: CASKGSGRDTQYF. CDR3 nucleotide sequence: TGTGCCAGCAAGGGTAGCGGGAGGGATACGCAGTATTTT.

CDR3 DNA: TGTGCCAGCAGCTTAGTCTACTCCTACAATGAGCAGTTCTTC. It codes for CASSLVYSYNEQFF. This chain uses TRBV7-3 with TRBJ2-1, with no clear D. CDR1 SGHTA and CDR2 FQGTGA come from the germline V gene. Trimming cost V 2 bases and J 0 bases, with 5 bases left between them. This CDR3 region has 14 residues.

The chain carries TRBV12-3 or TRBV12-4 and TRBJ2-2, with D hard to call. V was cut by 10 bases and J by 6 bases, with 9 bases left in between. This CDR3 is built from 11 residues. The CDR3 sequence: CATRPAGELFF. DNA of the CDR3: TGTGCCACCCGACCCGCCGGGGAGCTGTTTTTT.

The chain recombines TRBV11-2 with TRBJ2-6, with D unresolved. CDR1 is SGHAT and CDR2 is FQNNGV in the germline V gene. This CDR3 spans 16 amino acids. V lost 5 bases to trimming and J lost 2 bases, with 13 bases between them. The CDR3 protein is CASSPSRVPGANVLTF. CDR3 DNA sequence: TGTGCCAGCAGCCCATCTAGGGTTCCTGGGGCCAACGTCCTGACTTTC.

CDR3 residues: CASSVASSYNEQYF. CDR3 DNA sequence: TGTGCCAGCAGTGTAGCTAGCAGTTACAATGAGCAGTACTTC. This rearrangement joins TRBV6-1 to TRBJ2-7; maybe TRBD2 (5 bases). Germline values: CDR1 MNHNS, CDR2 SASEGT. The CDR3 contains 14 residues. V lost 4 bases, J lost 7 bases, and 17 bases lay in between.

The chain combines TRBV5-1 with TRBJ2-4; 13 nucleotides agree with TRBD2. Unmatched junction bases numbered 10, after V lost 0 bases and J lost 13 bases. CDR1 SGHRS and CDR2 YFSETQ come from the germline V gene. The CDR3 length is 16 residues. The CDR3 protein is CASSLAGTSGVHEQYF. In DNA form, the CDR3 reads TGCGCCAGCAGCTTGGCCGGGACTAGCGGGGTGCATGAGCAGTACTTC.

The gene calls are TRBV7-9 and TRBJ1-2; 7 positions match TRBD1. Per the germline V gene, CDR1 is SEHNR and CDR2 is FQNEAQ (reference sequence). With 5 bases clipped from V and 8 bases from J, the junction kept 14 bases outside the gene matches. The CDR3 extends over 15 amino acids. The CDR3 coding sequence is TGTGCCAGCAGCGAAGAGACAGGGCAGTGGAAAGGCTACACCTTC. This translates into CASSEETGQWKGYTF.

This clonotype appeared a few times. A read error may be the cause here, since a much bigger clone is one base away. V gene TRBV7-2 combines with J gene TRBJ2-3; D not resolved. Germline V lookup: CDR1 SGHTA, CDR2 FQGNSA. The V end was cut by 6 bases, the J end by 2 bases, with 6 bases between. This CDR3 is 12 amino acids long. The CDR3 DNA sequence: TGTGCCAGCAGGCCTAACACAGATACGCAGTATTTT. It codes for CASRPNTDTQYF. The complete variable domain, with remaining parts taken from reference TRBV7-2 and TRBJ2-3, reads GAGVSQSPSNKVTEKGKDVELRCDPISGHTALYWYRQSLGQGLEFLIYFQGNSAPDKSGLPSDRFSAERTGGSVSTLTIQRTQQEDSAVYLCASRPNTDTQYFGPGTRLTVL.